In its sample, the clone carrying this T cell receptor beta chain was seen once. Antigen specificity is unknown. The record originates from a study of cytomegalovirus exposure and HLA in healthy donors. Background on the study: A subsequent analysis stated that the 120 or so validation repertoires were run on the same platform as the approximately 700 first-cohort repertoires.

Libraries were prepared by immunoSEQ multiplex PCR; TCRdb keeps only in-frame clonotypes and omits some of them. This repertoire shows more than 90,000 clones, roughly 92% found once; its top ten account for 1.1%. Study outcomes and limitations: According to a subsequent analysis, TCR clusters identified in the first cohort showed a tendency to co-occur across the approximately 130 validation repertoires. A list of 164 TCR beta chains associated with cytomegalovirus was given. Despite most TCR sequences being rare, some public TCRs occurred in many donors.

The CDR3 sequence is 15 residues long. Germline trimming cut 2 bases from V and 4 bases from J; bases unmatched to any gene: 7. Germline V CDR1 and CDR2: MDHEN, SYDVKM. The sequenced material came from PBMCs. The TCR sequence derives from a woman aged 30 to 39 in good health and CMV-seropositive. J is TRBJ1-2 and V is TRBV28, with 7 bases aligning to TRBD1. The DNA for the CDR3 is TGTGCCAGCAGTTTACCCAGGACAGGACCCTATGGCTACACCTTC. The encoded protein is CASSLPRTGPYGYTF.